Listed here are 26 T cell receptor beta chains from one sample, sequenced in a study of blood T cell repertoires in COVID-19. This table comes from immunoSEQ multiplex PCR, and its TCRdb copy is limited to in-frame clones, with some not included. The profile shows 150,000 to 200,000 clones, 75% to 90% of them singletons. Material: PBMCs or T cells enriched from blood (not recorded which). The receptors stem from a woman younger than 45 who had recovered from COVID-19.

The V gene is TRBV11-3, the J gene TRBJ2-5; possible D gene TRBD1, 6 bases. The CDR3 spans 16 residues. The V gene lost 5 bases and the J gene lost 0 bases, with 16 bases spanning the gap. Germline CDR1 SGHNT, CDR2 YENEEA. The CDR3, as DNA: TGTGCCAGCAGCCCCGTTCAGGGGCCTTACCAAGAGACCCAGTACTTC. Its translation is CASSPVQGPYQETQYF.

The chain is built from TRBV5-6 and TRBJ1-4; 9 positions match TRBD1. Germline V gene data show CDR1 as SGHDT and CDR2 as YYEEEE. V trimming: 4 bases; J trimming: 0 bases; junction bases outside the gene matches: 7. The CDR3 loop spans 17 amino acids. CDR3 DNA: TGTGCCAGCAGCCGCCGGGACAGGGTCGCAACTAATGAAAAACTGTTTTTT. It is translated as CASSRRDRVATNEKLFF.

The rearrangement uses TRBV11-1 and TRBJ2-2, with a tentative D call TRBD2 (6 bases). Looked up from germline, CDR1 is SGHAT and CDR2 is FQDESV (reference sequence). The CDR3 extends over 18 amino acids. V gave up 0 bases and J gave up 3 bases, with 17 bases separating them. CDR3 nucleotide sequence: TGTGCCAGCAGCTTAGCGGATCTGCGGGGAGAATACACCGGGGAGCTGTTTTTT. As protein: CASSLADLRGEYTGELFF.

The CDR3 region is CASSHGQGRSPLHF. In DNA form, the CDR3 reads TGTGCCAGCAGCCACGGACAGGGTCGATCACCCCTCCACTTT. The chain recombines TRBV3-1 (or the pseudogene TRBV3-2) with TRBJ1-6, with 8 bases aligning to TRBD1. Germline assignment: CDR1 LGHDT and CDR2 YNNKEL (reference sequence). V trimming: 3 bases; J trimming: 10 bases; junction bases outside the gene matches: 5. The CDR3 length is 14 residues.

The V and J genes are TRBV7-8 and TRBJ2-1; 14 positions match TRBD2. The CDR3 is 15 amino acids. Germline V gives CDR1 SGHVS, CDR2 FQNEAQ. V lost 5 bases to trimming and J lost 10 bases; unmatched junction nucleotides: 7. In DNA form, the CDR3 reads TGTGCCAGCAGCACGACTAGCGGGAGGGCGAGGGAGCAGTTCTTC. This sequence encodes CASSTTSGRAREQFF.

The V gene is TRBV6-2 or TRBV6-3, the J gene TRBJ2-7; TRBD1 matches 11 bases. The CDR3 is made up of 14 amino acids. V shed 2 bases and J 6 bases; nucleotides not matched to a gene: 3. Germline values: CDR1 MNHEY, CDR2 SVGEGT. The CDR3 DNA reads as TGTGCCAGCAGTTACAGGACAGGGGGCTCCGAGCAGTACTTC. Protein: CASSYRTGGSEQYF.

CDR3 coding DNA: TGTGCCAGCAGTGACAACTCCGTGATGGGCCTACCCTACGAGCAGTACTTC. Translation gives CASSDNSVMGLPYEQYF. This chain connects TRBV25-1 to TRBJ2-7; D is ambiguous. Germline values: CDR1 MGHDK, CDR2 SYGVNS. Trimming stripped 3 bases from V and 2 bases from J, with 20 bases between. The CDR3 has 17 residues.

The J gene is TRBJ1-4, the V gene TRBV3-1 (or the pseudogene TRBV3-2); a weak D match, TRBD1 (6 bases). The V and J ends lost 1 base and 4 bases respectively, with 13 bases between them. The CDR3 extends over 16 amino acids. Germline values: CDR1 LGHDT, CDR2 YNNKEL (reference sequence). CDR3 DNA: TGTGCCAGCAGCCAAGCGCCCGGGGGGCGTAATGAAAAACTGTTTTTT. Protein: CASSQAPGGRNEKLFF.

The V call is TRBV4-1, the J call TRBJ2-2; TRBD2 might be the D (6 bases). There are 14 residues in the CDR3. Germline V gene sequence: CDR1 MGHRA, CDR2 YSYEKL. Trimming removed 3 bases from V and 6 bases from J, with 11 bases in between. This chain's CDR3 is CASSHPWEAGELFF. In nucleotides, the CDR3 is TGCGCCAGCAGCCACCCCTGGGAGGCCGGGGAGCTGTTTTTT.

This rearrangement joins TRBV4-2 to TRBJ1-4, with 7 bases identical to TRBD1. The CDR3 consists of 17 residues. The trim removed 2 bases at V and 0 bases at J, leaving 6 bases unmatched. Germline-derived CDR1 and CDR2 are LGHNA and YNFKEQ. CDR3 bases: TGTGCCAGCAGCCAACTCCGACAGGGAACAACTAATGAAAAACTGTTTTTT. It yields the protein CASSQLRQGTTNEKLFF.

The chain joins TRBV25-1 to TRBJ2-1, with D possibly being TRBD2 (7 bases). This CDR3 contains 18 residues. Germline-derived CDR1 and CDR2 are MGHDK and SYGVNS. Trimming cost V 4 bases and J 3 bases, with 22 bases left between them. This CDR3 reads CASSGEGVSGDYYNEQFF. The CDR3 DNA reads TGTGCCAGCAGTGGGGAGGGGGTTAGCGGAGATTACTACAATGAGCAGTTCTTC.

This chain links TRBV30 with TRBJ1-2; D ambiguous. Germline assignment: CDR1 GTSNPN and CDR2 SVGIG (reference sequence). The CDR3 has 11 amino acids. V lost 8 bases to trimming and J lost 8 bases, with 15 bases between them. The CDR3 is CATGPGGGYTF. Written as DNA, the CDR3 is TGTGCCACCGGCCCGGGAGGCGGCTACACCTTC.

This CDR3 is CARVRQGPTREQYF. In DNA form, the CDR3 reads TGTGCCAGGGTTAGACAGGGCCCAACTCGGGAGCAGTACTTC. The chain employs TRBV19 and TRBJ2-7, with TRBD1 matching over 7 bases. V dropped 9 bases and J dropped 7; count of bases not matched to a gene: 15. Per germline, CDR1 LNHDA and CDR2 SQIVND (reference sequence). The CDR3 spans 14 residues.

The chain joins TRBV6-5 to TRBJ2-7; possibly TRBD2 for D (6 bases). The CDR3 contains 13 residues. Germline V gene sequence: CDR1 MNHEY, CDR2 SVGAGI. Trimming cost V 7 bases and J 2 bases, with 12 bases left between them. The CDR3 spells CASTRESPYEQYF. CDR3 DNA: TGTGCCAGCACCCGGGAGTCCCCCTACGAGCAGTACTTC.

This clone was observed once. The chain uses TRBV5-1 and TRBJ1-2; D is unclear. Germline values: CDR1 SGHRS, CDR2 YFSETQ. V lost 2 bases, J lost 2 bases, and 7 bases lay in between. The CDR3 is 13 residues long. The CDR3 loop reads CASSFGGNYGYTF. CDR3 in DNA: TGCGCCAGCAGCTTCGGCGGGAACTATGGCTACACCTTC.

The chain employs TRBV9 and TRBJ2-3; D may be TRBD2 (5 bases). In germline, CDR1 is SGDLS, CDR2 YYNGEE. The V end lost 0 bases, the J end lost 1 base, and 12 bases lay between the germline ends. The CDR3 runs to 16 residues. The CDR3: CASSVETILGTDTQYF. The CDR3 region has the DNA TGTGCCAGCAGCGTAGAGACTATCCTAGGCACAGATACGCAGTATTTT.

CDR3 region: CASSQDVAAAYNEQFF. CDR3 DNA: TGCGCCAGCAGCCAAGATGTAGCGGCAGCCTACAATGAGCAGTTCTTC. The rearrangement joins TRBV4-1 to TRBJ2-1; possible D gene TRBD2, 6 bases. Trimming removed 0 bases from V and 2 bases from J, with 11 bases in between. The CDR3 extends over 16 amino acids. Per the germline V gene, CDR1 is MGHRA and CDR2 is YSYEKL.

The V gene is TRBV30, the J gene TRBJ1-6, with 8 bases fitting TRBD1. V dropped 7 bases and J dropped 7; count of bases not matched to a gene: 6. The CDR3 spans 13 residues. CDR1 and CDR2 (germline): GTSNPN, SVGIG (reference sequence). Written as DNA, the CDR3 is TGTGCCTCCTCAGGGGGCCTAAATTCACCCCTCCACTTT. Protein: CASSGGLNSPLHF.

This chain uses TRBV10-3 with TRBJ2-1; TRBD2 matches 7 bases. J was trimmed by 2 bases and V by 6 bases; bases with no gene match: 7. This CDR3 is 15 amino acids long. Germline-derived CDR1 and CDR2 are ENHRY and SYGVKD. The chain's CDR3 is CAISPTSLTYNEQFF. The CDR3 DNA follows: TGTGCCATCAGCCCGACTAGCCTCACCTACAATGAGCAGTTCTTC.

The rearrangement links TRBV27 to TRBJ1-4; D is unclear. The CDR3 has 15 amino acids. From germline, CDR1 is MNHEY and CDR2 SMNVEV (reference sequence). The ends were cut back, 5 bases at V and 4 bases at J, with 14 bases in the middle. CDR3 DNA: TGTGCCAGCAGTGCCTGGGGAGACGATAATGAAAAACTGTTTTTT. Residues: CASSAWGDDNEKLFF.

This clone was picked up one time. The chain is built from TRBV15 and TRBJ1-1; 8 bases line up with TRBD1. The CDR3 runs 16 residues. The V gene's germline CDR1 is LNHNV and CDR2 YYDKDF (reference sequence). J gave up 6 bases and V 1 base, and 10 bases lay outside the gene matches. Here the CDR3 reads CATSRADRAVMSEAFF. DNA for the CDR3: TGTGCCACCAGCAGAGCGGACAGGGCGGTAATGTCTGAAGCTTTCTTT. Full variable domain (remainder filled in from reference TRBV15 and TRBJ1-1): DAMVIQNPRYQVTQFGKPVTLSCSQTLNHNVMYWYQQKSSQAPKLLFHYYDKDFNNEADTPDNFQSRRPNTSFCFLDIRSPGLGDTAMYLCATSRADRAVMSEAFFGQGTRLTVV.

The genes are TRBV12-5 and TRBJ2-2; 9 bases agree with TRBD2. The CDR3 is made up of 14 amino acids. J gave up 4 bases and V 5 bases, and 2 bases lay outside the gene matches. The germline V gene has CDR1 LGHNT and CDR2 FRNRAP. CDR3 bases: TGTGCTAGTGGTCATAGCGGGAGCACCGGGGAGCTGTTTTTT. Its protein is CASGHSGSTGELFF.

This chain joins TRBV7-9 and TRBJ1-5; possible D gene TRBD1, 5 bases. CDR1 SEHNR and CDR2 FQNEAQ come from the germline V gene (reference sequence). V was pared by 4 bases and J by 5 bases, with 12 bases between. The CDR3 runs to 14 residues. This chain's CDR3 is CASSSPGFHQPQHF. CDR3 nucleotide sequence: TGTGCCAGCAGCTCCCCAGGGTTCCATCAGCCCCAGCATTTT. Complete variable domain (other parts from reference TRBV7-9 and TRBJ1-5): DTGVSQNPRHKITKRGQNVTFRCDPISEHNRLYWYRQTLGQGPEFLTYFQNEAQLEKSRLLSDRFSAERPKGSFSTLEIQRTEQGDSAMYLCASSSPGFHQPQHFGDGTRLSIL.

The chain recombines TRBV7-9 with TRBJ2-7; 9 bases are a match to TRBD2. This CDR3 comprises 17 residues. CDR1 SEHNR and CDR2 FQNEAQ come from the germline V gene (reference sequence). Trimming at V came to 1 base and at J to 3 bases, leaving 10 bases not matched to a gene. This CDR3 reads CASSLEGGRAFFYEQYF. As DNA, the CDR3 is TGTGCCAGCAGCTTAGAGGGCGGGAGGGCCTTTTTCTACGAGCAGTACTTC.

The chain couples TRBV5-6 to TRBJ1-2; TRBD1 agrees at 9 bases. Germline CDR1 is SGHDT and CDR2 is YYEEEE. The CDR3 is 14 amino acids. J gave up 5 bases and V 0 bases, and 2 bases lay outside the gene matches. The DNA for the CDR3 is TGTGCCAGCAGCTTGGTAGGGACAGGGTATGGCTACACCTTC. Encoded protein: CASSLVGTGYGYTF.

The rearrangement joins TRBV11-3 to TRBJ2-5, with 7 bases that match TRBD1. J gave up 5 bases and V 4 bases, and 10 bases lay outside the gene matches. CDR3 length: 15 residues. The germline CDR1 and CDR2 sequences are SGHNT and YENEEA. This CDR3 reads CASSSRQGARETQYF. CDR3 DNA sequence: TGTGCCAGCAGCTCCCGACAGGGAGCTCGGGAGACCCAGTACTTC.